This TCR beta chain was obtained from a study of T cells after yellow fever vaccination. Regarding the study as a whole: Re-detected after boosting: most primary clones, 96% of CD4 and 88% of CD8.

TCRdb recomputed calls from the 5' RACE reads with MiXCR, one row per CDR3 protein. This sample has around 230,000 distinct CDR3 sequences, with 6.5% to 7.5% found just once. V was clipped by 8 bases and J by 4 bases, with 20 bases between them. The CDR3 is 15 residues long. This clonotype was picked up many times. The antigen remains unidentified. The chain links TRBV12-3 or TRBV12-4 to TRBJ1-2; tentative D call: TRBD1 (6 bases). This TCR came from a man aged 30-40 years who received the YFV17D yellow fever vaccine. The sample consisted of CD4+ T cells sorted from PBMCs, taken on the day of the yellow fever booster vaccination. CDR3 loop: CASRPRRTAPYGYTF. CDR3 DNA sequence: TGTGCCAGCCGCCCTCGACGGACAGCGCCCTATGGCTACACCTTC.